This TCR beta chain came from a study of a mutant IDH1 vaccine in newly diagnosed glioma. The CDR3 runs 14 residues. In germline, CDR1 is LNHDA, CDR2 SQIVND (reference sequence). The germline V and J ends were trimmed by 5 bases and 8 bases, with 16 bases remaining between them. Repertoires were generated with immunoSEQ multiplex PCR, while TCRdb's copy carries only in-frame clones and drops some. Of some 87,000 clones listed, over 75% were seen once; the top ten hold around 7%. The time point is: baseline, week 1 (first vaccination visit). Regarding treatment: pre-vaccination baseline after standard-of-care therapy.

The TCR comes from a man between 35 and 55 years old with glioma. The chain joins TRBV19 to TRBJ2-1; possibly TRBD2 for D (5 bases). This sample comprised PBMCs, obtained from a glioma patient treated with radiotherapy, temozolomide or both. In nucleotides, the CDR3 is TGTGCCAGTAGTGGAGGCAGAGGGCCGCATGAGCAGTTCTTC. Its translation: CASSGGRGPHEQFF.